The 25 T cell receptor beta chains below were found in one sample sequenced in a study of blood T cells in healthy people across ages. Through a sample-barcoded 5' primer and a J-beta primer mix, a second PCR was run for roughly 7 to 12 cycles. TCRdb re-analysed the 5' RACE reads in MiXCR, keeping a single row per CDR3 protein. The sample holds hundreds of thousands of distinct CDR3 sequences; around 41% are singletons and the top ten take 30%. The sample taken for sequencing was blood. These receptors originate from an older man in good health.

This clonotype was recorded many times. V gene TRBV9 combines with J gene TRBJ2-3; 11 bases line up with TRBD2. Trimming removed 4 bases from V and 3 bases from J; junction bases left unmatched: 7. The CDR3 has 16 amino acids. CDR1 and CDR2 (germline): SGDLS, YYNGEE. The CDR3 is CASSPPGTSGTDTQYF. CDR3 DNA sequence: TGTGCCAGCAGCCCTCCCGGGACTAGCGGAACAGATACGCAGTATTTT. Variable domain in full (rest from reference TRBV9 and TRBJ2-3): DSGVTQTPKHLITATGQRVTLRCSPRSGDLSVYWYQQSLDQGLQFLIQYYNGEERAKGNILERFSAQQFPDLHSELNLSSLELGDSALYFCASSPPGTSGTDTQYFGPGTRLTVL.

The chain employs TRBV6-2 or TRBV6-3 and TRBJ2-3; maybe TRBD1 (6 bases). The V end lost 8 bases, the J end lost 9 bases, and 18 bases lay between the germline ends. Germline V gives CDR1 MNHEY, CDR2 SVGEGT. CDR3 size: 13 residues. CDR3 loop: CASSIRAQGTQYF. The CDR3 DNA reads TGTGCCAGCTCGATTAGGGCACAGGGAACGCAGTATTTT.

The chain employs TRBV7-9 and TRBJ1-2; a possible D gene is TRBD1 (6 bases). Trimming left V 6 bases short and J 4 bases short, with 15 bases between. CDR1 and CDR2 from the germline V gene are SEHNR and FQNEAQ (reference sequence). The CDR3 spans 14 residues. CDR3 loop: CASRATTGFYGYTF. The CDR3 bases are TGTGCCAGCAGGGCTACTACAGGGTTCTATGGCTACACCTTC.

This clonotype turned up a few times. The V call is TRBV10-3, the J call TRBJ2-7; 8 bases agree with TRBD1. CDR1 and CDR2 (germline): ENHRY, SYGVKD. The junction had 7 bases not matched to a gene; V was cut back by 2 bases and J by 7 bases. This CDR3 contains 14 residues. The DNA of the CDR3 is TGTGCCATCAGTGAGCCGACAGGGGTAATAGAGCAGTACTTC. This gives the protein CAISEPTGVIEQYF.

CDR3 nucleotide sequence: TGCAGCGTTGATTTGGGCGGGAGCAATGAGCAGTTCTTC. Translated, it gives CSVDLGGSNEQFF. This chain uses TRBV29-1 with TRBJ2-1, with TRBD2 matching 7 bases. Trimming cost V 3 bases and J 6 bases; bases outside gene matches: 5. This CDR3 comprises 13 residues. Per the germline V gene, CDR1 is SQVTM and CDR2 is ANQGSEA.

In its sample, this clonotype was seen many times. The chain is built from TRBV29-1 and TRBJ2-2; D gene uncertain. This CDR3 is 11 amino acids long. V was trimmed by 3 bases and J by 10 bases, leaving 9 bases between them. Germline loops: CDR1 SQVTM, CDR2 ANQGSEA. The CDR3 nucleotides read TGCAGCGTTGATTACGGCCCGGAGCTGTTTTTT. Translation gives CSVDYGPELFF.

The chain carries TRBV11-2 and TRBJ1-2; D is possibly TRBD1 (5 bases). The CDR3 runs to 17 residues. Germline-derived CDR1 and CDR2 are SGHAT and FQNNGV. The ends were cut back, 5 bases at V and 8 bases at J, with 27 bases in the middle. Here the CDR3 reads CASSPPVWGFNLGGYTF. CDR3 in DNA: TGTGCCAGCAGCCCCCCGGTTTGGGGCTTCAACCTTGGGGGCTACACCTTC. Full variable domain (remainder filled in from reference TRBV11-2 and TRBJ1-2): EAGVAQSPRYKIIEKRQSVAFWCNPISGHATLYWYQQILGQGPKLLIQFQNNGVVDDSQLPKDRFSAERLKGVDSTLKIQPAKLEDSAVYLCASSPPVWGFNLGGYTFGSGTRLTVV.

Many counts were recorded for this clonotype. The genes are TRBV25-1 and TRBJ2-3, with a weak D call TRBD2 (5 bases). Trimming cost V 3 bases and J 2 bases, with 9 bases left between them. The CDR3 has 14 amino acids. Germline CDR1 reads MGHDK; CDR2 reads SYGVNS. The chain's CDR3 is CASSDERTTDTQYF. The CDR3 DNA sequence: TGTGCCAGCAGTGATGAGCGGACCACAGATACGCAGTATTTT.

As concerns this clonotype: A much larger clone differs from this one at a single base, so this may be a read error. In DNA, the CDR3 is TGCGCCAGCAGCCAAGTAAGGGGGAACGATGGCTACACCTTC. Its translation is CASSQVRGNDGYTF. The chain has TRBV4-3 and TRBJ1-2; D is perhaps TRBD1 (6 bases). The CDR3 contains 14 residues. Looked up from germline, CDR1 is LGHNA and CDR2 is YSLEER. V lost 1 base and J 6 bases, leaving 12 bases between the germline ends.

The chain couples TRBV28 to TRBJ1-5; a weak D match, TRBD1 (6 bases). CDR1 and CDR2 from the germline V gene are MDHEN and SYDVKM. The CDR3 runs to 15 residues. The V end was cut by 6 bases, the J end by 2 bases, with 14 bases between. In DNA, the CDR3 is TGTGCCAGCAGGTCCCAGGGGTCGGGCAATCAGCCCCAGCATTTT. This translates into CASRSQGSGNQPQHF.

The table lists this clonotype with a few counts. CDR3 region: CASSQEGRYKETQYF. The CDR3 nucleotides are TGCGCCAGCAGCCAAGAAGGGAGATACAAAGAGACCCAGTACTTC. The chain couples TRBV4-3 to TRBJ2-5, with D possibly TRBD2 on 5 matching bases. Trimming took 0 bases from V and 3 from J, leaving 11 bases between them. The CDR3 totals 15 residues. From germline, CDR1 is LGHNA and CDR2 YSLEER.

This rearrangement joins TRBV7-9 to TRBJ2-1; D might be TRBD2 (6 bases). The CDR3 has 13 amino acids. Germline V gene sequence: CDR1 SEHNR, CDR2 FQNEAQ (reference sequence). Trimming cost V 6 bases and J 8 bases, with 14 bases left between them. The CDR3 here is CASRAGGTDEQFF. DNA for the CDR3: TGTGCCAGCAGGGCGGGCGGGACCGATGAGCAGTTCTTC.

This clonotype showed up just a few times. Here the CDR3 reads CASRGQGRETQYF. CDR3 DNA: TGTGCCAGCAGAGGACAGGGGAGAGAGACCCAGTACTTC. J is TRBJ2-5 and V is TRBV25-1; 9 bases are a match to TRBD1. The ends lost 6 bases at V and 4 bases at J; junction bases unmatched: 3. The CDR3 consists of 13 residues. Germline CDR1 and CDR2: MGHDK and SYGVNS.

J is TRBJ2-1 and V is TRBV11-1, with 8 bases that match TRBD1. The germline V gene has CDR1 SGHAT and CDR2 FQDESV (reference sequence). The length of the CDR3 is 16 residues. V lost 5 bases, J lost 0 bases, and 6 bases stayed unmatched. The CDR3, as DNA: TGTGCCAGCAGCCGATACACAGGGGGCTCCTACAATGAGCAGTTCTTC. As protein: CASSRYTGGSYNEQFF.

In this sample, this clonotype turned up a few times. The chain uses TRBV2 and TRBJ2-3, with D maybe TRBD1 (6 bases). The CDR3 consists of 18 residues. The germline CDR1 and CDR2 sequences are SNHLY and FYNNEI. V lost 3 bases and J 2 bases, leaving 21 bases between the germline ends. The CDR3 spells CASSDHAGRGGATDTQYF. The CDR3 DNA sequence: TGTGCCAGCAGTGATCACGCGGGCAGGGGTGGGGCCACAGATACGCAGTATTTT.

The chain employs TRBV7-2 and TRBJ2-1, with TRBD2 matching over 11 bases. Germline CDR1 is SGHTA and CDR2 is FQGNSA. With 5 bases clipped from V and 5 bases from J, the junction kept 5 bases outside the gene matches. This CDR3 has 15 amino acids. In DNA form, the CDR3 reads TGTGCCAGCAGCCGAGGGACTAGCGGTGACAATGAGCAGTTCTTC. It yields the protein CASSRGTSGDNEQFF.

Only one count was recorded for this clonotype. A read error may explain this, as a much larger clone is one base away. The chain is built from TRBV12-3 or TRBV12-4 and TRBJ1-2, with D perhaps matching TRBD1 (5 bases). This CDR3 contains 13 residues. The CDR3 nucleotides read TGTGCCAGCAGTTCGGGACCGTTCTATGACTACACCTTC. It specifies CASSSGPFYDYTF.

The gene calls are TRBV30 and TRBJ2-7; the D gene is possibly TRBD2 (6 bases). This CDR3 has 14 amino acids. Germline V gene lookup returns CDR1 GTSNPN and CDR2 SVGIG (reference sequence). V lost 6 bases and J 0 bases, leaving 15 bases between the germline ends. The CDR3 nucleotides are TGTGCCTGTTACCGGGACTCCGTCTCCTACGAGCAGTACTTC. Its translation: CACYRDSVSYEQYF.

The chain carries TRBV4-1 and TRBJ2-1; D unresolved. This CDR3 spans 16 amino acids. Germline V gene sequence: CDR1 MGHRA, CDR2 YSYEKL. Trimming shortened V by 0 bases and J by 3 bases, and 12 bases separated the two germline ends. CDR3 residues: CASSQDTRTGYNEQFF. In DNA, the CDR3 is TGCGCCAGCAGCCAAGATACCCGAACGGGCTACAATGAGCAGTTCTTC.

There are a few counts of this clonotype. Written as DNA, the CDR3 is TGTGCCAGCAGCGTGGGGCTGACTAGCGGGAGCAACGCAGATACGCAGTATTTT. Translating gives CASSVGLTSGSNADTQYF. This rearrangement joins TRBV9 to TRBJ2-3; TRBD2 matches at 12 bases. The CDR3 consists of 18 residues. V shed 2 bases and J 4 bases; nucleotides not matched to a gene: 11. Germline CDR1 reads SGDLS; CDR2 reads YYNGEE.

Notes on this clonotype: At one end the junction does not follow the germline gene, possibly because of a read error. The V call is TRBV20-1, the J call TRBJ2-7; 12 bases match TRBD2. The length of the CDR3 is 14 residues. Germline CDR1 DFQATT, CDR2 SNEGSKA (reference sequence). CDR3 region: CSAPTSGRGNERYF. The DNA for the CDR3 is TGCAGTGCCCCGACTAGCGGGAGAGGGAACGAGCGGTACTTC.

This clonotype was seen ten or more times. The chain uses TRBV20-1 and TRBJ2-1, with 9 positions matching TRBD2. CDR3 length: 15 residues. The germline gives CDR1 DFQATT, CDR2 SNEGSKA (reference sequence). J was trimmed by 6 bases and V by 0 bases; bases with no gene match: 6. CDR3 loop: CSARDLRLAANEQFF. The DNA of the CDR3 is TGCAGTGCTAGAGATCTAAGACTAGCGGCCAATGAGCAGTTCTTC.

This clonotype was recorded many times. The rearrangement uses TRBV6-2 or TRBV6-3 and TRBJ2-7; TRBD2 agrees at 7 bases. The germline V gene encodes CDR1 MNHEY and CDR2 SVGEGT. V gave up 5 bases and J gave up 6 bases; unmatched junction bases: 13. CDR3 size: 15 residues. The chain's CDR3 is CASSPPGLPPPEQYF. CDR3 DNA: TGTGCCAGCAGTCCCCCGGGACTACCTCCCCCCGAGCAGTACTTC.

The chain is built from TRBV7-2 and TRBJ2-1, with D possibly being TRBD2 (5 bases). Germline V gives CDR1 SGHTA, CDR2 FQGNSA. With 5 bases removed from V and 12 bases from J, the gap between germline ends came to 17 bases. CDR3 length: 13 residues. CDR3 sequence (DNA): TGTGCCAGCAGCATCAAGGACTTTGCGGCGCAGTTCTTC. This sequence encodes CASSIKDFAAQFF.

This clonotype has only a few counts. For the CDR3, the DNA is TGTGCCAGCAGCGCCTGGGGAGCCTACGAGCAGTACTTC. Amino acids: CASSAWGAYEQYF. The chain has TRBV7-9 and TRBJ2-7; the D gene is possibly TRBD2 (5 bases). Trimming took off 5 bases at V and 2 bases at J, with 10 bases between the two ends. This CDR3 is 13 amino acids long. Germline assignment: CDR1 SEHNR and CDR2 FQNEAQ (reference sequence).